This T cell receptor (beta chain) is drawn from a study of PD-1 blockade in classical Hodgkin lymphoma. Assay used: immunoSEQ multiplex PCR; TCRdb lists only in-frame clones, some missing. The sample gives tens of thousands of clones, roughly nine tenths of which show up once; around 11% is in the top ten. Findings and limits, study-wide: Individuals initiating nivolumab under 1 year after ASCT were excluded. A reduction in baseline TCR diversity was reportedly seen in newly diagnosed patients relative to healthy donors. Baseline diversity was lower in partial responders and progressors than complete responders.

Germline values: CDR1 MNHEY, CDR2 SMNVEV (reference sequence). The V and J ends lost 4 bases and 4 bases respectively, with 5 bases between them. The CDR3 is 11 amino acids. Relapses following autologous stem cell transplantation were seen in all patients, with brentuximab vedotin exposure varying. Complete response, partial response or progressive disease constituted the best response categories observed. Comment on this clone: The antigen is undetermined.

The V and J genes are TRBV27 and TRBJ2-7; D is unclear. The clonotype originates from a human donor with classical Hodgkin lymphoma. The sequenced sample was peripheral blood mononuclear cells (PBMCs), obtained before the second cycle of nivolumab. CDR3 DNA: TGTGCCAGCAGTTCAGCATACGAGCAGTACTTC. Residues: CASSSAYEQYF.